These T cell receptor beta chains were read from a single sample in a study of Graves' ophthalmopathy and Graves' hyperthyroidism. TCRdb recomputed calls from the multiplex PCR reads with MiXCR, one row per CDR3 protein. The sample contains some 350,000 distinct CDR3 sequences, 15% to 20% of which appear only once. The sample taken for sequencing was peripheral blood. These receptors all come from an adult woman with stable Graves' hyperthyroidism. Each CDR3 is given with its conserved first and last residue. The order of the fields is J gene, V gene, clone size, D gene, CDR3 DNA, CDR3 protein. D genes are given only for firm matches. The size field is filled for only some rows; it gives once, few, many or a size class.

TRBJ2-7	TRBV6-2/TRBV6-3	many	TRBD2	TGTGCCAGCAGTTACATGGCGGGAGGAGGCTACGAGCAGTACTTC	CASSYMAGGGYEQYF
TRBJ1-5	TRBV7-2	many	NA	TGTGCCAGCAGCTTAGCGCAATCTGGGCTCCATCAGCCCCAGCATTTT	CASSLAQSGLHQPQHF
TRBJ2-7	TRBV12-3/TRBV12-4	many	NA	TGTGCCAGCAGTTTGGGCAGACCCTACGAACAGTACTTC	CASSLGRPYEQYF
TRBJ2-7	TRBV28	many	TRBD2	TGTGCCAGCCGCAACTCTAGCGGGAGAATTTACGAGCAGTACTTC	CASRNSSGRIYEQYF
TRBJ1-1	TRBV12-3/TRBV12-4	many	NA	TGTGCCAGCAGTTTGACTCCGTGGACTGAAGCTTTCTTT	CASSLTPWTEAFF
TRBJ1-2	TRBV29-1	NA	TRBD1	TGCAGCGTTGAAGACCGGGACAGGGTAGGCTACACCTTC	CSVEDRDRVGYTF
TRBJ1-1	TRBV19	many	NA	TGTGCCAGTAGTCCCAGGGGGAACACTGAAGCTTTCTTT	CASSPRGNTEAFF
TRBJ2-7	TRBV28	many	TRBD2	TGTGCCAGCAGTTTAGCCCCCCCGACTAGCGGGAGTACCTACGAGCAGTACTTC	CASSLAPPTSGSTYEQYF
TRBJ2-3	TRBV29-1	NA	TRBD2	TGCAGCGTCGGACTAGCGGAAACAGATACGCAGTATTTT	CSVGLAETDTQYF
TRBJ2-7	TRBV7-9	many	TRBD1	TGTGCCAGCAGCTACTGGGACAGGGTCGTGCAGTACTTC	CASSYWDRVVQYF
TRBJ2-7	TRBV27	NA	NA	TGTGCCAGCAGTTTTGCGGACAGATCCTACGAGCAGTACTTC	CASSFADRSYEQYF
TRBJ2-5	TRBV7-9	many	TRBD2	TGTGCCAGCAGCTTGGCGGGAGGGGGCGTAGAGACCCAGTACTTC	CASSLAGGGVETQYF
TRBJ2-5	TRBV28	many	NA	TGTGCCAGCAGTTTATGGACGGGCCAAGAGACCCAGTACTTC	CASSLWTGQETQYF
TRBJ2-2	TRBV12-3/TRBV12-4	NA	TRBD2	TGTGCCAGCAGTTTACTAGTGGGAGGGCCTGTCGGGGAGCTGTTTTTT	CASSLLVGGPVGELFF
TRBJ2-5	TRBV7-2	few	NA	TGTGCCAGCAGCTTAGGGTGGGGGGAGAGGGTAGAGACCCAGTACTTC	CASSLGWGERVETQYF
TRBJ2-5	TRBV20-1	many	NA	TGCAGTGCTAGGGAAACCCTGGGTAGGGGGACCCAGTACTTC	CSARETLGRGTQYF
TRBJ2-7	TRBV12-3/TRBV12-4	many	NA	TGTGCCAGCAGCAATAGGGGGGACATCTCCTACGAGCAGTACTTC	CASSNRGDISYEQYF